This T cell receptor beta chain stems from a study of spatial heterogeneity in lung cancer. As for time point: sample taken at primary tumor resection. The authors sequenced whole RNA from tumor, nontumor lung or frozen PBMC without sorting. The approximately 77 donors had untreated early-stage non-small cell lung cancer. This clonotype was counted many times. TCRdb redid the calling of the 5' RACE reads with MiXCR, one entry per CDR3 protein. The repertoire holds 90,000 to 95,000 distinct CDR3 sequences, with more than 10% as singletons. The CDR3 is 13 amino acids. The V end lost 10 bases, the J end lost 0 bases, and 12 bases lay between the germline ends. Germline V CDR1 and CDR2: SGHTA, FQGTGA.

This chain links TRBV7-3 with TRBJ1-1; no clear D gene. Source: PBMCs, taken at surgery. The sequence derives from a male donor with early-stage non-small cell lung cancer. Written as DNA, the CDR3 is TGTGCCACTAGATTAGGAATGAACACTGAAGCTTTCTTT. Its protein is CATRLGMNTEAFF.